This T cell receptor beta chain stems from a study of T cell clonality in common variable immunodeficiency. This clone was detected ten times or more. The antigen is unknown. The missing CDR3 end, 3 residues past where the read stops, is filled in from the germline J gene. CVID meant reduced serum IgG, IgA and/or IgM plus specific antibody deficiency. Generated by immunoSEQ multiplex PCR, the TCRdb table keeps only in-frame clones and is missing some. The specimen has about 33,000 clones, none found just once. The study's findings and limits: TCRbeta clonality was increased in CVID versus healthy controls. Reportedly, TCR beta sequences from common variable immunodeficiency showed fewer deletions and N-nucleotide insertions. Fewer TCRbeta clones were shared among CVID subjects than controls.

In germline, CDR1 is SNHLY, CDR2 FYNNEI. CDR3 length: 15 residues. V shed 3 bases and J shed 1 base, with 12 bases lying between them. The sample taken for sequencing was peripheral blood mononuclear cells. The clonotype was recovered from a human donor with common variable immunodeficiency. The chain couples TRBV2 to TRBJ1-2; possible D gene TRBD1, 6 bases. The CDR3 here is CASSEEGRGNYGYTF. CDR3 DNA (partial): TGTGCCAGCAGTGAGGAGGGCAGGGGTAACTATGGC.